This entry lists 3 T cell receptor beta chains sequenced from one sample in a study of OX40 agonist ivuxolimab in advanced cancers. Measured with immunoSEQ multiplex PCR; TCRdb has only the in-frame clones, and not every one. Of roughly 61,000 clones listed, 85% to 90% are singletons. The source was CD4+ or CD8+ T cells sorted from blood, collected in a trial of the OX40 agonist ivuxolimab. Source of these receptors: an adult with an advanced solid tumor such as melanoma, head and neck, liver or kidney cancer.

The chain joins TRBV7-6 to TRBJ1-3; tentative D call: TRBD1 (5 bases). The length of the CDR3 is 19 residues. CDR1 SGHVS and CDR2 FNYEAQ come from the germline V gene. Trimming shortened V by 5 bases and J by 4 bases, and 27 bases separated the two germline ends. The CDR3 loop reads CASSPHSRTSVKAGNTIYF. CDR3 DNA: TGTGCCAGCAGCCCACATAGTCGGACAAGCGTAAAAGCAGGAAACACCATATATTTT.

This chain links TRBV30 with TRBJ2-3; TRBD2 might be the D (6 bases). This CDR3 comprises 15 residues. Germline CDR1 reads GTSNPN; CDR2 reads SVGIG (reference sequence). Trimming pared 4 bases from V and 4 bases from J, leaving 18 bases between. CDR3 loop: CAWTRRADIADTQYF. CDR3 bases: TGTGCCTGGACCCGGAGGGCAGATATTGCAGATACGCAGTATTTT.

V gene TRBV5-4 combines with J gene TRBJ1-2; 8 positions agree with TRBD1. V shed 2 bases, J shed 1 base, and the junction held 1 base outside the gene matches. This CDR3 is 14 amino acids long. Germline V gene data show CDR1 as SGHNT and CDR2 as YYREEE (reference sequence). CDR3 protein: CASSLQGDNYGYTF. CDR3 bases: TGTGCCAGCAGCTTACAGGGGGATAACTATGGCTACACCTTC.